Listed below are T cell receptor beta chains from one sample, sequenced in a study of cytomegalovirus exposure and HLA in healthy donors. Sequencing used immunoSEQ multiplex PCR; TCRdb keeps in-frame clones, though not all of them. Of more than 150,000 clones in the sample, roughly 74% were seen once. The specimen sequenced was PBMCs. The receptors were gathered from a woman aged 40 to 50 in good health and CMV-seropositive. The CDR3 runs from the conserved cysteine through the conserved F or W. The order of the fields is V gene, clone size, CDR3 length, D gene, J gene, CDR3 protein, CDR3 DNA. A D gene is named only where the DNA matches it firmly. Clone size, where shown, is once, few, many, or a class for clones that have expanded.

v_gene: TRBV28
abundance: -
len: 15
d_gene: TRBD2
j_gene: TRBJ2-1
CDR3aa: CASSLLAGGPGEQFF
CDR3nt: TGTGCCAGCAGTTTGCTAGCGGGAGGGCCCGGTGAGCAGTTCTTC

v_gene: TRBV5-5
abundance: -
len: 16
d_gene: TRBD1
j_gene: TRBJ2-2
CDR3aa: CASSLGIRGLPGELFF
CDR3nt: TGTGCCAGCAGCTTGGGAATCAGGGGGCTCCCCGGGGAGCTGTTTTTT

v_gene: TRBV18
abundance: -
len: 18
d_gene: TRBD1
j_gene: TRBJ1-3
CDR3aa: CASSPLTPDRGQGNTIYF
CDR3nt: TGTGCCAGCTCACCACTAACACCTGACAGGGGGCAAGGAAACACCATATATTTT

v_gene: TRBV7-9
abundance: -
len: 14
d_gene: TRBD1
j_gene: TRBJ2-7
CDR3aa: CASSPTGAPREQYF
CDR3nt: TGTGCCAGCAGCCCGACAGGGGCCCCCCGCGAGCAGTACTTC

v_gene: TRBV25-1
abundance: -
len: 14
d_gene: TRBD2
j_gene: TRBJ2-7
CDR3aa: CASSRTSGSYEQYF
CDR3nt: TGTGCCAGCAGCCGGACTAGCGGGAGTTACGAGCAGTACTTC

v_gene: TRBV9
abundance: few
len: 14
d_gene: -
j_gene: TRBJ2-3
CDR3aa: CASSVVGAADTQYF
CDR3nt: TGTGCCAGCAGCGTAGTAGGGGCGGCAGATACGCAGTATTTT

v_gene: TRBV28
abundance: -
len: 19
d_gene: -
j_gene: TRBJ1-2
CDR3aa: CASSLFPRDSNLPNYGYTF
CDR3nt: TGTGCCAGCAGTTTATTTCCGCGTGACAGCAATCTCCCTAACTATGGCTACACCTTC

v_gene: TRBV15
abundance: -
len: 15
d_gene: TRBD1
j_gene: TRBJ2-7
CDR3aa: CATSREGTGGDEQYF
CDR3nt: TGTGCCACCAGCAGAGAAGGGACAGGGGGTGACGAGCAGTACTTC

v_gene: TRBV4-2
abundance: -
len: 18
d_gene: TRBD2
j_gene: TRBJ2-1
CDR3aa: CASSLNDPREYGYNEQFF
CDR3nt: TGTGCCAGCAGCCTAAACGATCCGCGGGAGTACGGCTACAATGAGCAGTTCTTC

v_gene: TRBV1
abundance: once
len: 19
d_gene: -
j_gene: TRBJ2-7
CDR3aa: CTSSQDSGTGVRSSYEQYF
CDR3nt: TGCACCAGCAGCCAAGACTCCGGGACAGGGGTCCGGAGCTCCTACGAGCAGTACTTC

v_gene: TRBV28
abundance: -
len: 13
d_gene: -
j_gene: TRBJ1-5
CDR3aa: CASSTRNNQPQHF
CDR3nt: TGTGCCAGCAGTACACGAAACAATCAGCCCCAGCATTTT

v_gene: TRBV7-2
abundance: few
len: 15
d_gene: -
j_gene: TRBJ1-1
CDR3aa: CASSSIGGMNTEAFF
CDR3nt: TGTGCCAGCAGCTCTATTGGGGGGATGAACACTGAAGCTTTCTTT

v_gene: TRBV14
abundance: few
len: 15
d_gene: TRBD1
j_gene: TRBJ1-4
CDR3aa: CASSQNRGQGEKLFF
CDR3nt: TGTGCCAGCAGCCAGAACAGGGGGCAAGGTGAAAAACTGTTTTTT

v_gene: TRBV27
abundance: -
len: 15
d_gene: -
j_gene: TRBJ1-5
CDR3aa: CASSLYRDRAQPQHF
CDR3nt: TGTGCCAGCAGTTTATACAGGGATCGTGCTCAGCCCCAGCATTTT

v_gene: TRBV18
abundance: -
len: 16
d_gene: TRBD2
j_gene: TRBJ2-2
CDR3aa: CASSPLAGANTGELFF
CDR3nt: TGTGCCAGCTCACCTCTAGCGGGGGCGAACACCGGGGAGCTGTTTTTT

v_gene: TRBV7-2
abundance: few
len: 17
d_gene: -
j_gene: TRBJ1-2
CDR3aa: CASSLVVRSRGRYGYTF
CDR3nt: TGTGCCAGCAGCTTAGTGGTCCGGAGCAGGGGCCGCTATGGCTACACCTTC

v_gene: TRBV19
abundance: -
len: 15
d_gene: TRBD1
j_gene: TRBJ2-7
CDR3aa: CASSTTGGAKYEQYF
CDR3nt: TGTGCCAGTAGTACCACAGGGGGCGCAAAATACGAGCAGTACTTC

v_gene: TRBV19
abundance: once
len: 14
d_gene: TRBD2
j_gene: TRBJ2-7
CDR3aa: CASSMLAGGALPHF
CDR3nt: TGTGCCAGTAGTATGCTAGCGGGAGGAGCCCTTCCCCACTTC

v_gene: TRBV7-2
abundance: -
len: 16
d_gene: TRBD2
j_gene: TRBJ2-7
CDR3aa: CASSLGGAGGMYEQYF
CDR3nt: TGTGCCAGCAGCTTAGGAGGGGCGGGAGGAATGTACGAGCAGTACTTC

v_gene: TRBV28
abundance: -
len: 13
d_gene: -
j_gene: TRBJ2-1
CDR3aa: CASSLNSANEQFF
CDR3nt: TGTGCCAGCAGTTTGAACTCCGCCAATGAGCAGTTCTTC

v_gene: TRBV27
abundance: -
len: 12
d_gene: -
j_gene: TRBJ2-2
CDR3aa: CASSSHFGELFF
CDR3nt: TGTGCCAGCAGTTCCCACTTCGGGGAGCTGTTTTTT

v_gene: TRBV5-5
abundance: -
len: 16
d_gene: TRBD2
j_gene: TRBJ2-1
CDR3aa: CASSRPGLAGIGEQFF
CDR3nt: TGTGCCAGCAGCCGCCCGGGACTAGCGGGAATCGGTGAGCAGTTCTTC

v_gene: TRBV2
abundance: -
len: 15
d_gene: TRBD2
j_gene: TRBJ2-1
CDR3aa: CASQLLAGNPEEQFF
CDR3nt: TGTGCCAGCCAGCTACTAGCGGGAAACCCGGAGGAGCAGTTCTTC

v_gene: TRBV11-2
abundance: -
len: 15
d_gene: -
j_gene: TRBJ2-5
CDR3aa: CASSFRGSRQETQYF
CDR3nt: TGTGCCAGCAGCTTCAGGGGTAGCCGCCAAGAGACCCAGTACTTC

v_gene: TRBV28
abundance: few
len: 13
d_gene: -
j_gene: TRBJ1-3
CDR3aa: CASSPWARNTIYF
CDR3nt: TGTGCCAGCAGTCCTTGGGCGAGAAACACCATATATTTT

v_gene: TRBV28
abundance: few
len: 15
d_gene: -
j_gene: TRBJ1-6
CDR3aa: CASSDTGLHNSPLHF
CDR3nt: TGTGCCAGCAGTGATACAGGGCTGCATAATTCACCCCTCCACTTT

v_gene: TRBV11-2
abundance: -
len: 15
d_gene: -
j_gene: TRBJ2-7
CDR3aa: CASSPLTVSSYEQYF
CDR3nt: TGTGCCAGCAGCCCCCTGACTGTCAGCTCCTACGAGCAGTACTTC

v_gene: TRBV7-2
abundance: -
len: 11
d_gene: -
j_gene: TRBJ2-7
CDR3aa: CASSFLYEQYF
CDR3nt: TGTGCCAGCAGCTTCCTCTATGAGCAGTACTTC

v_gene: TRBV19
abundance: -
len: 16
d_gene: TRBD1
j_gene: TRBJ1-5
CDR3aa: CASSLGTGLVNQPQHF
CDR3nt: TGTGCCAGTAGCCTCGGGACAGGTCTGGTCAATCAGCCCCAGCATTTT

v_gene: TRBV29-1
abundance: -
len: 14
d_gene: -
j_gene: TRBJ2-5
CDR3aa: CSVDATTSQETQYF
CDR3nt: TGCAGCGTTGACGCAACGACTTCTCAAGAGACCCAGTACTTC

v_gene: TRBV30
abundance: -
len: 19
d_gene: TRBD1
j_gene: TRBJ2-3
CDR3aa: CAWSVPPGQGVLRTDTQYF
CDR3nt: TGTGCCTGGAGTGTCCCCCCGGGACAGGGGGTCCTGCGCACAGATACGCAGTATTTT

v_gene: TRBV28
abundance: -
len: 13
d_gene: -
j_gene: TRBJ2-1
CDR3aa: CASSLGGGPGKFF
CDR3nt: TGTGCCAGCAGTTTGGGAGGGGGGCCGGGAAAGTTCTTC

v_gene: TRBV28
abundance: -
len: 15
d_gene: TRBD2
j_gene: TRBJ2-5
CDR3aa: CASSPPGGGQETQYF
CDR3nt: TGTGCCAGCAGCCCACCGGGGGGGGGACAAGAGACCCAGTACTTC

v_gene: TRBV27
abundance: -
len: 17
d_gene: TRBD2
j_gene: TRBJ2-1
CDR3aa: CASSQNAGTSGVNEQFF
CDR3nt: TGTGCCAGCAGCCAGAATGCCGGGACTAGCGGGGTAAATGAGCAGTTCTTC

v_gene: TRBV7-2
abundance: -
len: 15
d_gene: -
j_gene: TRBJ2-7
CDR3aa: CASSIFGAFADEQYF
CDR3nt: TGTGCCAGCAGCATATTTGGGGCTTTTGCAGACGAGCAGTACTTC

v_gene: TRBV5-4
abundance: -
len: 15
d_gene: -
j_gene: TRBJ2-1
CDR3aa: CASSPVGASYNEQFF
CDR3nt: TGTGCCAGCAGCCCCGTGGGGGCCAGCTACAATGAGCAGTTCTTC

v_gene: TRBV27
abundance: once
len: 16
d_gene: -
j_gene: TRBJ2-1
CDR3aa: CASGHTLGTLDNEQFF
CDR3nt: TGTGCCAGCGGTCATACCTTGGGGACTCTCGACAATGAGCAGTTCTTC

v_gene: TRBV7-9
abundance: -
len: 16
d_gene: TRBD1
j_gene: TRBJ1-2
CDR3aa: CACGQRPGQGAYGYTF
CDR3nt: TGTGCCTGCGGCCAACGCCCGGGACAGGGGGCGTATGGCTACACCTTC

v_gene: TRBV5-4
abundance: once
len: 16
d_gene: TRBD1
j_gene: TRBJ1-2
CDR3aa: CASSSYNRGIPYGYTF
CDR3nt: TGTGCCAGCAGCTCCTACAACAGGGGGATCCCCTATGGCTACACCTTC

v_gene: TRBV28
abundance: -
len: 16
d_gene: TRBD1
j_gene: TRBJ1-2
CDR3aa: CASTSMVGTVNYGYTF
CDR3nt: TGTGCCAGCACCTCGATGGTCGGGACAGTCAACTATGGCTACACCTTC

v_gene: TRBV7-2
abundance: -
len: 12
d_gene: -
j_gene: TRBJ2-5
CDR3aa: CASSPALGTQYF
CDR3nt: TGTGCCAGCAGCCCAGCACTAGGGACCCAGTACTTC

v_gene: TRBV28
abundance: -
len: 15
d_gene: -
j_gene: TRBJ1-5
CDR3aa: CASSPGGESNQPQHF
CDR3nt: TGTGCCAGCAGTCCGGGCGGGGAAAGCAATCAGCCCCAGCATTTT

v_gene: TRBV28
abundance: few
len: 15
d_gene: -
j_gene: TRBJ1-1
CDR3aa: CASSRFREMNTEAFF
CDR3nt: TGTGCCAGCAGTCGCTTCCGGGAAATGAACACTGAAGCTTTCTTT

v_gene: TRBV2
abundance: -
len: 12
d_gene: -
j_gene: TRBJ1-6
CDR3aa: CASRGDNSPLHF
CDR3nt: TGTGCCAGCAGGGGAGATAATTCACCCCTCCACTTT

v_gene: TRBV25-1
abundance: few
len: 15
d_gene: TRBD1
j_gene: TRBJ1-1
CDR3aa: CASSELGGSNTEAFF
CDR3nt: TGTGCCAGCAGTGAATTAGGGGGCTCCAACACTGAAGCTTTCTTT

v_gene: TRBV6-1
abundance: -
len: 13
d_gene: -
j_gene: TRBJ2-3
CDR3aa: CASCAGDTDTQYF
CDR3nt: TGTGCCAGCTGTGCAGGGGACACAGATACGCAGTATTTT

v_gene: TRBV2
abundance: -
len: 17
d_gene: -
j_gene: TRBJ1-3
CDR3aa: CASSVPDRPDSGNTIYF
CDR3nt: TGTGCCAGCAGTGTTCCGGACAGACCTGACTCTGGAAACACCATATATTTT

v_gene: TRBV25-1
abundance: -
len: 11
d_gene: -
j_gene: TRBJ2-2
CDR3aa: CASRDSLRLFF
CDR3nt: TGTGCCAGCCGTGACTCCTTGCGGCTGTTTTTT

v_gene: TRBV19
abundance: -
len: 15
d_gene: TRBD2
j_gene: TRBJ2-7
CDR3aa: CASSSPGLATWEQYF
CDR3nt: TGTGCCAGTAGTTCTCCGGGACTAGCGACATGGGAGCAGTACTTC

v_gene: TRBV18
abundance: -
len: 12
d_gene: -
j_gene: TRBJ2-3
CDR3aa: CASSPLGDTQYF
CDR3nt: TGTGCCAGCTCACCCCTCGGAGATACGCAGTATTTT

v_gene: TRBV4-2
abundance: -
len: 15
d_gene: TRBD1
j_gene: TRBJ2-7
CDR3aa: CASSQDPGTEYEQYF
CDR3nt: TGTGCCAGCAGCCAGGATCCCGGGACAGAGTACGAGCAGTACTTC

v_gene: TRBV11-2
abundance: -
len: 14
d_gene: -
j_gene: TRBJ2-7
CDR3aa: CASSLAGATYEQYF
CDR3nt: TGTGCCAGCAGCTTAGCAGGGGCGACCTACGAGCAGTACTTC

v_gene: TRBV4-2
abundance: -
len: 17
d_gene: -
j_gene: TRBJ1-5
CDR3aa: CASSAGTNFYSNQPQHF
CDR3nt: TGTGCCAGCAGCGCCGGGACAAACTTCTATAGCAATCAGCCCCAGCATTTT

v_gene: TRBV5-1
abundance: -
len: 14
d_gene: -
j_gene: TRBJ1-1
CDR3aa: CASSVTGMNTEAFF
CDR3nt: TGCGCCAGCAGCGTTACAGGGATGAACACTGAAGCTTTCTTT

v_gene: TRBV18
abundance: -
len: 14
d_gene: TRBD1
j_gene: TRBJ1-3
CDR3aa: CASSTGGQGLCRYF
CDR3nt: TGTGCCAGCTCCACGGGGGGACAGGGGCTATGTCGGTATTTT

v_gene: TRBV6-1
abundance: -
len: 14
d_gene: TRBD1
j_gene: TRBJ2-1
CDR3aa: CASSERYDRGMAFF
CDR3nt: TGTGCCAGCAGTGAACGGTACGACAGGGGAATGGCGTTCTTC

v_gene: TRBV19
abundance: -
len: 13
d_gene: TRBD1
j_gene: TRBJ1-2
CDR3aa: CASKDRGRFGYTF
CDR3nt: TGTGCCAGTAAAGACAGGGGGCGATTTGGCTACACCTTC

v_gene: TRBV28
abundance: -
len: 14
d_gene: TRBD1
j_gene: TRBJ1-4
CDR3aa: CAIDTATGDEKLFF
CDR3nt: TGTGCCATAGATACCGCGACAGGGGACGAAAAACTGTTTTTT

v_gene: TRBV18
abundance: -
len: 14
d_gene: -
j_gene: TRBJ1-2
CDR3aa: CASSPPSVQRGYTF
CDR3nt: TGTGCCAGCTCACCACCATCGGTTCAACGTGGCTACACCTTC